The entry that follows covers one T cell receptor (beta chain) sequence. Its antigen remains undetermined. Base qualities were left out, and no much larger clone turns up one base away. Per the germline V gene (reference sequence), LNHDA is the CDR1 and SQIVND is the CDR2. Unmatched junction bases come to 17, with V trimmed by 10 bases and J by 4 bases. Including cysteine and phenylalanine, the CDR3 has 19 amino acids. Only CDR3 DNA remains: 57 bases, in frame from the first base. Blood RNA was extracted from unsorted whole blood using TRIzol reagent, and germline DNA was obtained with the DNeasy Blood & Tissue kit. Chronic HBV infection was present in the patients, and the patients were treatment-naive at sampling. About 4 milliliters of peripheral blood were collected into K2EDTA tubes before surgery. This sample stems from a study of tumor-infiltrating lymphocytes in primary liver carcinoma (dated by TCRdb to between 2016 and 2019). With respect to the entire study: Surgical resection was performed in China between 2015 and early 2016 on several patients with histopathologically diagnosed primary liver carcinoma. The tumors of the five patients were staged as T1-T3 N0M0, with maximum diameters ranging from about 4.2 to 11 cm. Each sample produced roughly 3.65 to 7.13 million productive TCRbeta reads, and read depth showed no significant difference between tissue types. Of the five patients, three men and two women aged 30 to 69 years, four had hepatocellular carcinoma and one had combined HCC and intrahepatic cholangiocarcinoma. Across five regions of each liver tumor, along with adjacent normal tissue and blood, the study brought together TCRbeta repertoire sequencing, expression microarrays and whole-exome sequencing. Reproducibility between technical replicate repertoires was high, with correlation coefficients above 0.95 and mean shared-clone rates roughly 0.86. A total of some 35 specimens from 5 patients went through TCRbeta repertoire sequencing, namely 25 tumor regions, 5 adjacent noncancerous liver tissues and 5 peripheral blood samples.

Points the paper makes about the study in general: With just a few patients in the study, the authors point out that the findings should be validated in a larger study. Pairs of tumor regions showed greater repertoire overlap (mean about 36%) than tumor-adjacent pairs (17%) or tumor-blood pairs (approximately 14%), which is consistent with antigen-driven expansion. Comparison of CD4+ and CD8+ T cell repertoires was precluded by the use of bulk unsorted samples. Because sequencing covered only the TCR beta chain and unpaired alpha chains were not captured, true repertoire diversity is likely underestimated. The top 250 clones accounted for a significantly greater share of the repertoire in tumors than in blood (p = 0.039).

TCRbeta-specific cDNA was reverse-transcribed from 500 ng total RNA using a constant-region primer and ProtoScript II reverse transcriptase. The TCRbeta libraries were prepared through three rounds of nested multiplex PCR following a slightly modified ARM-PCR procedure. Each of the first two PCR rounds ran for about 9 cycles and used multiplex TRBV1-TRBV30 forward primers together with a Cbeta reverse primer. Sample barcodes and Illumina adapters were added in a final 25-cycle PCR with Deep VentR polymerase. Amplicons of 200-500 bp were gel-purified with a QIAquick gel extraction kit before sequencing. TCRbeta amplicons were sequenced on an Illumina HiSeq 2500 with 250-bp paired-end reads. Per the original workflow: Reads were quality-trimmed with Trimmomatic v0.33, and paired reads were merged with FLASH v1.2.11 to recover full CDR3 sequences. V, D and J germline segments were assigned to the rearranged TCRbeta sequences by MiGEC v1.2.1b. Clonotype statistics, along with Shannon-Wiener diversity indices, were calculated using VDJtools v1.0.0. To reduce sampling bias, subsequent analyses other than the diversity analysis used only the 250 most abundant clonotypes in each sample. The raw public data were reprocessed by TCRdb itself: fastp quality trimming at Q25, MiXCR clonotype calling, in-frame beta chains only. Here each entry gathers all rows of one CDR3 protein and keeps the most common genes and DNA. TCRdb, rather than the study authors, made the V and J calls. The sample records about 310,000 distinct CDR3 sequences, 65% of which are singletons. Together, the top ten hold roughly 9% of the sample.

The V and J segments used are TRBV19 and TRBJ2-2; 14 junctional bases match TRBD2. The TCR comes from a man aged 35 to 55 with primary liver carcinoma and hepatitis B virus infection. Sequenced input: peripheral blood. The CDR3 protein: CATTGTGTSGSSSTGELFF. At the DNA level, the sequence is TGTGCCACCACGGGAACCGGGACTAGCGGGAGCTCTAGCACCGGGGAGCTGTTTTTT.